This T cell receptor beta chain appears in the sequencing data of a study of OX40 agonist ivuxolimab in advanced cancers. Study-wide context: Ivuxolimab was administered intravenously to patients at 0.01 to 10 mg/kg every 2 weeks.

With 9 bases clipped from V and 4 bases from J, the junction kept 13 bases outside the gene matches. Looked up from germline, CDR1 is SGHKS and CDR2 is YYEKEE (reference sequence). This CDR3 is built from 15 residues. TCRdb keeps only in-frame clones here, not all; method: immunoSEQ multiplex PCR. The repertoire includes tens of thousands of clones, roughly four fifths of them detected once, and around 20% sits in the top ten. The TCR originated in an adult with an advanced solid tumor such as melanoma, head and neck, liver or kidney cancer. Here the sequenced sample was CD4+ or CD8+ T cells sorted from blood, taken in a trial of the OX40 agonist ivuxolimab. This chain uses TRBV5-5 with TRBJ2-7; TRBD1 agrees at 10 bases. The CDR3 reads CATSNPGTGDYEQYF. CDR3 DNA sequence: TGTGCCACTTCAAACCCCGGGACAGGGGATTACGAGCAGTACTTC.